The 4 T cell receptor beta chains given below trace back to one sample, sequenced in a study of Graves' ophthalmopathy and Graves' hyperthyroidism. Investigators amplified TCR beta CDR3 regions from RNA transcripts. HTBI primers were used in a first-round RT-PCR, which preceded a second-round multiplex PCR. TCRdb re-analysed the multiplex PCR reads in MiXCR, keeping a single row per CDR3 protein. The data hold about 700,000 distinct CDR3 sequences, with 40% observed a single time. Sequencing was performed on peripheral blood. All receptors derive from an adult man with Graves' ophthalmopathy.

This clonotype was counted many times. The V and J genes are TRBV10-2 and TRBJ2-7; D call uncertain. This CDR3 contains 12 residues. Germline V gene data show CDR1 as WSHSY and CDR2 as SAAADI. V lost 1 base to trimming and J lost 3 bases, with 4 bases between them. The CDR3 here is CASSELDYEQYF. CDR3 DNA: TGCGCCAGCAGTGAGTTGGACTACGAGCAGTACTTC.

V is TRBV10-3 and J is TRBJ2-3; 8 nucleotides match TRBD1. The trim removed 0 bases at V and 2 bases at J, leaving 1 base unmatched. The CDR3 is 15 amino acids. Germline V gives CDR1 ENHRY, CDR2 SYGVKD. The CDR3 DNA reads TGTGCCATCAGTGAGTCGGGACAGGTCACAGATACGCAGTATTTT. Amino acids: CAISESGQVTDTQYF.

This rearrangement joins TRBV19 to TRBJ1-4; the D gene is possibly TRBD1 (5 bases). V lost 7 bases and J 6 bases, leaving 12 bases between the germline ends. The CDR3 is 13 residues long. The germline V gene has CDR1 LNHDA and CDR2 SQIVND (reference sequence). The CDR3 sequence is CASTSGAHEKLFF. CDR3 DNA sequence: TGTGCCAGTACCTCCGGGGCCCATGAAAAACTGTTTTTT.

The V call is TRBV25-1, the J call TRBJ1-5; no clear D gene. Germline-derived CDR1 and CDR2 are MGHDK and SYGVNS. The CDR3 loop spans 13 amino acids. This CDR3 reads CARSRLNNQPQHF. CDR3 coding DNA: TGTGCTAGATCCCGGTTAAACAATCAGCCCCAGCATTTT.